This record concerns one T cell receptor (beta chain) sequence. The data are from a study of blood T cell repertoires in COVID-19. Turning to the study itself: Spain, Italy and the United States supplied samples that represented acute and convalescent COVID-19. In each case, the material was cDNA or gDNA derived from T cells, B-cell-depleted T cells, or PBMCs.

In the original workflow: Reference gene primer amplification gave estimated nucleated cell counts. Profiled with immunoSEQ multiplex PCR; TCRdb holds only in-frame clones, not every one. For V, J and clone size, that table is used; D and trimming come from the DNA. The top ten clones hold 18% of a sample with 80,000 to 100,000 clones, 65% to 90% of them seen once. CDR1 is SQVTM and CDR2 is ANQGSEA in the germline V gene. The CDR3 totals 15 residues. V was shortened by 4 bases and J by 2 bases, with 17 bases between the two germline ends. The receptor was isolated from a woman older than 75 with acute or convalescent COVID-19. Sequenced material: peripheral blood. The chain couples TRBV29-1 to TRBJ2-5; TRBD1 might be the D (5 bases). The CDR3 coding sequence is TGCAGCGTTGTAGGTGGGGCAGGCGTACAAGAGACCCAGTACTTC. Its protein is CSVVGGAGVQETQYF.